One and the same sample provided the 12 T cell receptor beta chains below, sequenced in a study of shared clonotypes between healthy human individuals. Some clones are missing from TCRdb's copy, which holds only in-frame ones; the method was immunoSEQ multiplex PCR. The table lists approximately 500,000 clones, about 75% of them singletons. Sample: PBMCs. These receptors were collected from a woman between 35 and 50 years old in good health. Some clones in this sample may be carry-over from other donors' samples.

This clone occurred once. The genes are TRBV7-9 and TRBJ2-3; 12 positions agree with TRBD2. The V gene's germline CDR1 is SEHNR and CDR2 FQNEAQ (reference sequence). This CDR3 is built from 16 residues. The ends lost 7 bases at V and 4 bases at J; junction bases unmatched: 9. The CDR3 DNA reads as TGTGCCAGCAACTCCGGGACTAGCGGGTTCGCAGATACGCAGTATTTT. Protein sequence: CASNSGTSGFADTQYF.

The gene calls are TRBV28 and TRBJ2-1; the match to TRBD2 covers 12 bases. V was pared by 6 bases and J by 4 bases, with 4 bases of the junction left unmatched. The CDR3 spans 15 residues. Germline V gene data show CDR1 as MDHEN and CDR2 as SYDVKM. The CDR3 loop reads CASRTGLAGYNEQFF. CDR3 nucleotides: TGTGCCAGCAGAACCGGACTAGCGGGATACAATGAGCAGTTCTTC.

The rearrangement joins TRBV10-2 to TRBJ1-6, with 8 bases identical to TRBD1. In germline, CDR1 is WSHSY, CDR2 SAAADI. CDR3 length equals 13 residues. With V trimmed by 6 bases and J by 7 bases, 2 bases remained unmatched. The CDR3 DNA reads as TGCGCCAGCAGGACAGGGGAAAATTCACCCCTCCACTTT. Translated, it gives CASRTGENSPLHF.

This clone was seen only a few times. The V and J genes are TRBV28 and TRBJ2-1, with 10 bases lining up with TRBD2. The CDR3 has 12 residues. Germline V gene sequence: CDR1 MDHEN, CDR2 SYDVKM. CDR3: CLAGGNYNEQFF. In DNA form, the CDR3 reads TGTTTAGCGGGAGGAAACTACAATGAGCAGTTCTTC.

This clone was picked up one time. CDR3 bases: TGTGCCCTTGGGGGTAGCGGAGCCTACGAGCAGTACTTC. This gives the protein CALGGSGAYEQYF. The chain joins TRBV21-1 to TRBJ2-7; TRBD2 is taken as the D call from the table, unchecked against the DNA. TRBV21-1 has pseudogene status. There are 13 residues in the CDR3.

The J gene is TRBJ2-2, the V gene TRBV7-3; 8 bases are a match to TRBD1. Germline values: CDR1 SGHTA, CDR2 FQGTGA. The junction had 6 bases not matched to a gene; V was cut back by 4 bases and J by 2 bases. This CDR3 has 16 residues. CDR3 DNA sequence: TGTGCCAGCAGCTGGCAGGGGGCTGGAAACACCGGGGAGCTGTTTTTT. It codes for CASSWQGAGNTGELFF.

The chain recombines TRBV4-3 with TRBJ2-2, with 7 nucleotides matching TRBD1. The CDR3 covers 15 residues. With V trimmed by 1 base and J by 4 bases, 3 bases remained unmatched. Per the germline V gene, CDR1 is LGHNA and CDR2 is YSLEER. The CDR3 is CASSQVHRGTGELFF. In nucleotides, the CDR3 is TGCGCCAGCAGCCAAGTGCACAGGGGCACCGGGGAGCTGTTTTTT.

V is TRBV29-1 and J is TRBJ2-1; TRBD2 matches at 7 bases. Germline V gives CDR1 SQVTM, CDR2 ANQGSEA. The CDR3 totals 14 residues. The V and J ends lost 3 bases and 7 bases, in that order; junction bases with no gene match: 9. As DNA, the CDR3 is TGCAGCGTTGAGATGGGAGGGCCTGGTAATGAGCAGTTCTTC. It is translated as CSVEMGGPGNEQFF.

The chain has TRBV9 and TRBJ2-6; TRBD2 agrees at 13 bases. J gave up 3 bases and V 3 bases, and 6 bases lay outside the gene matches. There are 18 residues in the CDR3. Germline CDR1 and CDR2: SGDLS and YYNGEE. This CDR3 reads CASSGTLAGGIGANVLTF. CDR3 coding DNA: TGTGCCAGCAGCGGCACACTAGCGGGAGGGATTGGGGCCAACGTCCTGACTTTC.

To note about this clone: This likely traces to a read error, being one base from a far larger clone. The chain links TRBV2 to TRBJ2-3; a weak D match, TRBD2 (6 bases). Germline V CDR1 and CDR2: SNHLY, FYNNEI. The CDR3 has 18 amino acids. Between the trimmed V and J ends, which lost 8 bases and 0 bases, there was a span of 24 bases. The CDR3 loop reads CASYGALSGDLSTDTQYF. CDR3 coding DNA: TGTGCCAGCTACGGCGCTTTATCGGGAGATCTTAGCACAGATACGCAGTATTTT.

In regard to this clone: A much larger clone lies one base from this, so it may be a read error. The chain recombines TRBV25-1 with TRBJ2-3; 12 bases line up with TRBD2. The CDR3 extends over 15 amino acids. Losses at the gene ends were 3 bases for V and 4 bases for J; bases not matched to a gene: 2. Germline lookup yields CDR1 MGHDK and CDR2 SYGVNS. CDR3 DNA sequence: TGTGCCAGCAGTGAGACTAGCGGGAGCCCAGATACGCAGTATTTT. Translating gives CASSETSGSPDTQYF.

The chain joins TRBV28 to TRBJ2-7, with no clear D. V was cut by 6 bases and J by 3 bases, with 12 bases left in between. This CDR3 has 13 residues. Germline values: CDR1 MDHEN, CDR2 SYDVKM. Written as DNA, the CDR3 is TGTGCCAGCAGCCAAACCCCCAACTACGAGCAGTACTTC. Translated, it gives CASSQTPNYEQYF. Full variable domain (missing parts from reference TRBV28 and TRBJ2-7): DVKVTQSSRYLVKRTGEKVFLECVQDMDHENMFWYRQDPGLGLRLIYFSYDVKMKEKGDIPEGYSVSREKKERFSLILESASTNQTSMYLCASSQTPNYEQYFGPGTRLTVT.